Following are 3 T cell receptor beta chains from one sample sequenced in a study of shared T cell receptors in the human thymus. Assay: immunoSEQ multiplex PCR; the TCRdb copy retains only in-frame clones and omits some. The sample lists a few hundred thousand clones, 85% to 95% occurring once. The sample taken for sequencing was thymocytes. Source of these receptors: a human donor.

The V call is TRBV5-8, the J call TRBJ2-1; perhaps TRBD1 as D (5 bases). CDR3 length: 16 amino acids. CDR1 is SGHTS, CDR2 YDEGEE, per germline. V was clipped by 0 bases and J by 4 bases, with 14 bases between them. CDR3 in DNA: TGTGCCAGCAGCTTGGTAAGGGGCGAGGTTTACAATGAGCAGTTCTTC. This encodes CASSLVRGEVYNEQFF.

The chain is built from TRBV15 and TRBJ2-2, with D unclear. CDR3 length: 16 amino acids. CDR1 is LNHNV and CDR2 is YYDKDF in the germline V gene (reference sequence). Trimming cost V 1 base and J 0 bases, with 9 bases left between them. This CDR3 is CATSRGFPANTGELFF. As DNA, the CDR3 is TGTGCCACCAGCAGAGGTTTCCCCGCGAACACCGGGGAGCTGTTTTTT.

This CDR3 reads CASSLGRGGTSGNNEQFF. CDR3 DNA sequence: TGTGCCAGCAGCTTGGGTCGCGGCGGGACTAGCGGAAACAATGAGCAGTTCTTC. The chain joins TRBV7-9 to TRBJ2-1, with TRBD2 identical over 11 bases. The CDR3 runs 18 residues. In germline, CDR1 is SEHNR, CDR2 FQNEAQ (reference sequence). Losses at the gene ends were 3 bases for V and 5 bases for J; bases not matched to a gene: 12.